This T cell receptor beta chain was documented in a study of blood T cell repertoires in COVID-19. All enrollees were about 18 to 100 years old and from under 25 US areas. Membership in each cohort depended on participant-reported clinical history. V shed 0 bases and J 9 bases; nucleotides not matched to a gene: 6. The CDR3 runs to 14 residues. Germline V gene data show CDR1 as LGHDT and CDR2 as YNNKEL (reference sequence). As handled by the study authors: By means of reference gene primer amplification, nucleated cell counts were estimated. The table came from immunoSEQ multiplex PCR; TCRdb's copy has only in-frame clones and leaves some out. For V, J and clone size, that table is used; D and trimming come from the DNA. The sample yields more than 200,000 clones, roughly 90% seen once.

The sequenced sample was PBMCs or T cells enriched from blood (not recorded which). The TCR comes from a woman in her twenties or thirties with acute COVID-19. V usage is TRBV3-1 (or the pseudogene TRBV3-2) and J usage is TRBJ1-1; 8 nucleotides line up with TRBD1. This CDR3 is CASSQEGNRGKAFF. The CDR3 nucleotides read TGTGCCAGCAGCCAAGAGGGGAACAGGGGGAAAGCTTTCTTT.